This TCR beta chain was sequenced for a study of T cells after yellow fever vaccination. Study observations and caveats: Peaking on day 5 versus 15, the secondary response was faster but weaker. Once the booster was given, most primary-vaccination clones reappeared, at 95% to 98% for CD4 and 88% for CD8.

Of note for this clonotype: Its antigen is still unknown.

TCRdb recomputed calls from the 5' RACE reads with MiXCR, one row per CDR3 protein. The profile shows some 150,000 distinct CDR3 sequences, 8% to 13% of them singletons. Source: CD8+ T cells sorted from PBMCs, taken 15 days after the yellow fever booster vaccination. This TCR derives from a man aged 18 to 35 who received the YFV17D yellow fever vaccine.

The CDR3 spells CASSFSRGGSNQPQHF. In DNA form, the CDR3 reads TGTGCCAGCAGTTTCTCCAGGGGGGGATCAAATCAGCCCCAGCATTTT. The gene calls are TRBV6-5 and TRBJ1-5, with 7 bases lining up with TRBD1. Per germline, CDR1 MNHEY and CDR2 SVGAGI. This CDR3 has 16 residues. Germline trimming cut 4 bases from V and 4 bases from J; bases unmatched to any gene: 10.